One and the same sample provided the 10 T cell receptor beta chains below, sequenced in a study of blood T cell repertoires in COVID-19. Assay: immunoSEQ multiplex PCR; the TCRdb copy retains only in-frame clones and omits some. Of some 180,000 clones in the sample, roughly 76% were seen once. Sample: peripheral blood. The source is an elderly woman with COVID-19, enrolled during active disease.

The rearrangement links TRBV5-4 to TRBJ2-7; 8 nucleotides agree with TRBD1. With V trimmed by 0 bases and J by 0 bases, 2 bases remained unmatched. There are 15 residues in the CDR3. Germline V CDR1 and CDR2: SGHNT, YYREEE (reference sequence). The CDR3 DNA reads TGTGCCAGCAGCTTGGCAGGACAGGGCTCCTACGAGCAGTACTTC. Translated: CASSLAGQGSYEQYF.

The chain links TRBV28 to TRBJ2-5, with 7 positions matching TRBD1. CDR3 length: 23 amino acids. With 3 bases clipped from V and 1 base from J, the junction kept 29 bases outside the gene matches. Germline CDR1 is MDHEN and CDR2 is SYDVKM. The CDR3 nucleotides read TGTGCCAGCAGTTTGACCGGACAGGCCCTGATGGACTGGTGGCGAGTAGCCCAAGAGACCCAGTACTTC. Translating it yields CASSLTGQALMDWWRVAQETQYF.

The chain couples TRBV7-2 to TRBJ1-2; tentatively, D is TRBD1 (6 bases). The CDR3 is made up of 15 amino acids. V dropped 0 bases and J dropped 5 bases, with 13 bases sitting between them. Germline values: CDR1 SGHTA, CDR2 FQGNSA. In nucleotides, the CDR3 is TGTGCCAGCAGCTTAGCGACGTCAGGGGCGTATGGCTACACCTTC. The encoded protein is CASSLATSGAYGYTF.

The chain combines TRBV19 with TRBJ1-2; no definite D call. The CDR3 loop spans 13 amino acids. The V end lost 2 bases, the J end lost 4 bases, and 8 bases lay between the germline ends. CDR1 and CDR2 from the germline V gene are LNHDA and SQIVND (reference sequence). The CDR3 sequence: CASSIKLFYGYTF. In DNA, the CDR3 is TGTGCCAGTAGTATAAAACTGTTCTATGGCTACACCTTC.

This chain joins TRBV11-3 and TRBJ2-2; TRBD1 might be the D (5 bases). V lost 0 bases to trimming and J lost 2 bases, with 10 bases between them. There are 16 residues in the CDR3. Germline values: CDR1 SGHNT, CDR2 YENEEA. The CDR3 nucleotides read TGTGCCAGCAGCTTAGAGTCCAGGACAAACACCGGGGAGCTGTTTTTT. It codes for CASSLESRTNTGELFF. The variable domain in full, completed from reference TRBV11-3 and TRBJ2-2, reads EAGVVQSPRYKIIEKKQPVAFWCNPISGHNTLYWYLQNLGQGPELLIRYENEEAVDDSQLPKDRFSAERLKGVDSTLKIQPAELGDSAVYLCASSLESRTNTGELFFGEGSRLTVL.

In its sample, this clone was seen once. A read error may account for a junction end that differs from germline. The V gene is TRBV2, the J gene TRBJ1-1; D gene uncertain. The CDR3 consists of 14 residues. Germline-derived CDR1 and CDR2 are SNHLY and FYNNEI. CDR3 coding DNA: TGTGCCAGCAGTAAGGGAGGGTCGAGCACTGAAGATTTCTTT. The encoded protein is CASSKGGSSTEDFF.

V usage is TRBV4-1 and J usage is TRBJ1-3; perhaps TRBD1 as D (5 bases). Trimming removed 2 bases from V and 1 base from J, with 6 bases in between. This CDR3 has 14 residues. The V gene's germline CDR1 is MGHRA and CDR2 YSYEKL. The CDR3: CASSQPGSGNTIYF. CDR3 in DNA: TGCGCCAGCAGCCAACCAGGGTCTGGAAACACCATATATTTT.

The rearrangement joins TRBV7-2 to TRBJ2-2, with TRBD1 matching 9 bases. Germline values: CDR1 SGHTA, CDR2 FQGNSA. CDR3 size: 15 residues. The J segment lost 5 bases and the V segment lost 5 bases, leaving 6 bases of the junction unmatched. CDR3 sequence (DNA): TGTGCCAGCAGCCACCGGGACAGGGTTACCGGGGAGCTGTTTTTT. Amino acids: CASSHRDRVTGELFF.

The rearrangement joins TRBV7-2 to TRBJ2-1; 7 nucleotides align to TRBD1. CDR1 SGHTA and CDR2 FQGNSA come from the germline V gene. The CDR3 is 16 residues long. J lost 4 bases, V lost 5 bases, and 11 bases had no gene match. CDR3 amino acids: CASSLPDRRNYNEQFF. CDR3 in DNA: TGTGCCAGCAGCCTACCGGACAGGAGAAATTACAATGAGCAGTTCTTC.

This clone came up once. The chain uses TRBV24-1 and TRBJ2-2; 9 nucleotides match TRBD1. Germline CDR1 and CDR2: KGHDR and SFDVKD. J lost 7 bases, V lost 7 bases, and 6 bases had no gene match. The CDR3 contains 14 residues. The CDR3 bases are TGTGCCACCAGGGGGGACAGGGCCCACGGGGAGCTGTTTTTT. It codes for CATRGDRAHGELFF.